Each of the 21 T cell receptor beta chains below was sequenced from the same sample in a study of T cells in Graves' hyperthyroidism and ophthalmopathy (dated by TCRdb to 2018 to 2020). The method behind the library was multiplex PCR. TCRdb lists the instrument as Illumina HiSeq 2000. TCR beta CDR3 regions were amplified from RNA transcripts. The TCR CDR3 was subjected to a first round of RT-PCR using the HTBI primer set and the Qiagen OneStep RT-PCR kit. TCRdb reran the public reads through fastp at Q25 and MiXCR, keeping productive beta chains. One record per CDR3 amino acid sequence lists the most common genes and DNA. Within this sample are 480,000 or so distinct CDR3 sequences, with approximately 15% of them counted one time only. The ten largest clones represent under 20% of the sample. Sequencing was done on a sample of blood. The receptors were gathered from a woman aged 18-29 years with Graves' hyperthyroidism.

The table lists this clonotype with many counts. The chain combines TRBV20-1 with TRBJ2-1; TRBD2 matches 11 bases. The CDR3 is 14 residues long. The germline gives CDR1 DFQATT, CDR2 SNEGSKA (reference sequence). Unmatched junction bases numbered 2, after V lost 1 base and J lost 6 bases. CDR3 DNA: TGCAGTGCTAGAGTAACTAGCGGGGGCAATGAGCAGTTCTTC. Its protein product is CSARVTSGGNEQFF.

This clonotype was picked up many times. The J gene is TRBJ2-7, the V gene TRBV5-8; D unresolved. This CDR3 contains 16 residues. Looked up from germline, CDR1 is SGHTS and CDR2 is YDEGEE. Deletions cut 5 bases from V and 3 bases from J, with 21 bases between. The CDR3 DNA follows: TGTGCCAGCAGTCCTGGTAACCCCCGGAAAATCTACGAGCAGTACTTC. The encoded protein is CASSPGNPRKIYEQYF.

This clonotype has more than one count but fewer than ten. The CDR3 loop reads CSALLGGRSETQYF. The CDR3 region has the DNA TGCAGTGCTCTGCTTGGCGGGAGATCCGAGACCCAGTACTTC. The chain combines TRBV20-1 with TRBJ2-5, with TRBD2 matching over 7 bases. Germline V gene lookup returns CDR1 DFQATT and CDR2 SNEGSKA (reference sequence). V dropped 5 bases and J dropped 5; count of bases not matched to a gene: 11. This CDR3 has 14 residues.

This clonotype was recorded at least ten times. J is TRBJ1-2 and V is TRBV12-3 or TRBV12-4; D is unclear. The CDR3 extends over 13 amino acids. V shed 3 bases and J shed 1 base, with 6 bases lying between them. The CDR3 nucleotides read TGTGCCAGCAGTTTCTCAATTAACTATGGCTACACCTTC. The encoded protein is CASSFSINYGYTF.

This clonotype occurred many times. CDR3 protein: CASSHPGQGVATEAFF. The CDR3 DNA sequence: TGTGCCAGCAGCCACCCGGGACAGGGGGTAGCCACTGAAGCTTTCTTT. This sequence joins TRBV11-2 and TRBJ1-1, with 11 bases lining up with TRBD1. With V trimmed by 5 bases and J by 4 bases, 9 bases remained unmatched. CDR1 is SGHAT and CDR2 is FQNNGV in the germline V gene. The CDR3 spans 16 residues.

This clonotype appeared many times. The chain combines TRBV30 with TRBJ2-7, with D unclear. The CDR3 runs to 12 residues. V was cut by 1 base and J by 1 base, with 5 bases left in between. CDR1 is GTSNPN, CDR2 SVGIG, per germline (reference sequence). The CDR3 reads CAWSANSYEQYF. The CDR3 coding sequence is TGTGCCTGGAGTGCGAATTCCTACGAGCAGTACTTC.

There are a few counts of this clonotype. In nucleotides, the CDR3 is TGTGCCAGCAGCTCTTTTAACTATGGCTACACCTTC. It translates to CASSSFNYGYTF. The V call is TRBV11-3, the J call TRBJ1-2; D not certain. The CDR3 runs 12 residues. Trimming pared 4 bases from V and 1 base from J, leaving 4 bases between. Germline values: CDR1 SGHNT, CDR2 YENEEA.

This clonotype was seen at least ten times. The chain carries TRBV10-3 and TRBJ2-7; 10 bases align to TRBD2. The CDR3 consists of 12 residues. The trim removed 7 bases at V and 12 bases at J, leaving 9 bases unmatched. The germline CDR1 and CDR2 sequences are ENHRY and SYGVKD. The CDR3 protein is CAINPAGGPRYF. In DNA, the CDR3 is TGTGCCATCAATCCAGCGGGAGGGCCACGGTACTTC.

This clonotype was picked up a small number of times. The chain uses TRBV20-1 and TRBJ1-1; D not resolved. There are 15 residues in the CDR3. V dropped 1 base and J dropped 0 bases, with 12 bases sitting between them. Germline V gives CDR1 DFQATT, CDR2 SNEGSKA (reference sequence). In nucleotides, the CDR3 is TGCAGTGCTAGAGTCGTAGGAGGGCTGAACACTGAAGCTTTCTTT. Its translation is CSARVVGGLNTEAFF.

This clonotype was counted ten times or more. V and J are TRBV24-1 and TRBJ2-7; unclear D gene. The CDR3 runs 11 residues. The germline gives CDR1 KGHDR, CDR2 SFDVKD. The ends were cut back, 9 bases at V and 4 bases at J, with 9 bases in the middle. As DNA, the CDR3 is TGTGCCACCTCGTCCGCATACGAGCAGTACTTC. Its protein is CATSSAYEQYF.

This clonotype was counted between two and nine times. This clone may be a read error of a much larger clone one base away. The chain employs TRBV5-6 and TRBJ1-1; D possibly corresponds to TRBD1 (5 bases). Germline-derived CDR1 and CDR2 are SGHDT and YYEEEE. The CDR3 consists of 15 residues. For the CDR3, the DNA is TGTGCCAGCAGCTGGAGGGACGGGAGGAACACTGAAGCTCTCTTT. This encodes CASSWRDGRNTEALF. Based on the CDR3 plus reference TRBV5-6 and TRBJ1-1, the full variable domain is DAGVTQSPTHLIKTRGQQVTLRCSPKSGHDTVSWYQQALGQGPQFIFQYYEEEERQRGNFPDRFSGHQFPNYSSELNVNALLLGDSALYLCASSWRDGRNTEALFGQGTRLTVV.

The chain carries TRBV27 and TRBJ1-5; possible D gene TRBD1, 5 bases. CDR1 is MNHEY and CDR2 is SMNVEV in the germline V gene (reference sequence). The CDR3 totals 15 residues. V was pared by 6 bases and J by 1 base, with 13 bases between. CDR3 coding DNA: TGTGCCAGCAGCCAACGGGGGTACAGCAATCAGCCCCAGCATTTT. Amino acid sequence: CASSQRGYSNQPQHF.

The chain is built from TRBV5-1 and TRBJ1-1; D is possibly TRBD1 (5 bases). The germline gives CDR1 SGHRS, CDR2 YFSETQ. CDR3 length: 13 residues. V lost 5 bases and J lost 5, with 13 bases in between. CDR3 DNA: TGCGCCAGCAGAGGAAGGACATTGACTGAAGCTTTCTTT. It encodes CASRGRTLTEAFF.

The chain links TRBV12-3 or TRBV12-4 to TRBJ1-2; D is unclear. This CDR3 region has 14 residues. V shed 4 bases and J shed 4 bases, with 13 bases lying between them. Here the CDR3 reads CASSYAGSTYGYTF. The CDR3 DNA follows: TGTGCCAGCAGTTACGCGGGATCTACCTATGGCTACACCTTC.

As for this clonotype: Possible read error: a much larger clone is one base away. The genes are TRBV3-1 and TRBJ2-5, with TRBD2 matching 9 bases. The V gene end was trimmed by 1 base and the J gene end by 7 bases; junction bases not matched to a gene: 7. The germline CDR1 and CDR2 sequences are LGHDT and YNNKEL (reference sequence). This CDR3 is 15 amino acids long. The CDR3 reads CASSQGPSGTGTQYF. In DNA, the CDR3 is TGTGCCAGCAGCCAAGGCCCTAGCGGGACGGGGACCCAGTACTTC.

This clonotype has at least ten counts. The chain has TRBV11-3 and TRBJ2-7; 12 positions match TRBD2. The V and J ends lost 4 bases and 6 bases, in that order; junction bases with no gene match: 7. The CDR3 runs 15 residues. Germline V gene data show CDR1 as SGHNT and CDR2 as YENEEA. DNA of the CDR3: TGTGCCAGCAGCTGGACTAGCGGGAAAGTCGGCGAGCAGTACTTC. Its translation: CASSWTSGKVGEQYF.

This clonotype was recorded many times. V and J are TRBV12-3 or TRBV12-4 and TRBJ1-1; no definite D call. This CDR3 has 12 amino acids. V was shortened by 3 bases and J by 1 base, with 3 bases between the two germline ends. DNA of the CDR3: TGTGCCAGCAGTTTTACGAACACTGAAGCTTTCTTT. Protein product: CASSFTNTEAFF.

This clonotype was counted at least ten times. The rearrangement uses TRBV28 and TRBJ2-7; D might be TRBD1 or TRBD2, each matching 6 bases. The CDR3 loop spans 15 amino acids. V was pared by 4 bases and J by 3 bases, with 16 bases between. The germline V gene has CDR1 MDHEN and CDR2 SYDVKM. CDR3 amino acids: CASSSFLRGLYEQYF. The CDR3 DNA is TGTGCCAGCAGTTCTTTCCTTCGGGGGCTCTACGAGCAGTACTTC.

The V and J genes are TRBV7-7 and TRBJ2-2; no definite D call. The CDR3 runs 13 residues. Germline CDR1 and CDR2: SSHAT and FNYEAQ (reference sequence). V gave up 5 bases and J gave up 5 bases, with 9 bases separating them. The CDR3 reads CASSLDQTGELFF. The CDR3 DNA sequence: TGTGCCAGCAGCCTGGACCAAACCGGGGAGCTGTTTTTT.

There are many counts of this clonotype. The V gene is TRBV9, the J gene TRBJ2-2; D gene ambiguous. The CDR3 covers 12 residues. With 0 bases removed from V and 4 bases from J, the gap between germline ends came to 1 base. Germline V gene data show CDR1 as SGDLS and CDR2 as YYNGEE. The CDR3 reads CASSVGTGELFF. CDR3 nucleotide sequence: TGTGCCAGCAGCGTAGGCACCGGGGAGCTGTTTTTT. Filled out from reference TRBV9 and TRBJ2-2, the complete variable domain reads DSGVTQTPKHLITATGQRVTLRCSPRSGDLSVYWYQQSLDQGLQFLIQYYNGEERAKGNILERFSAQQFPDLHSELNLSSLELGDSALYFCASSVGTGELFFGEGSRLTVL.

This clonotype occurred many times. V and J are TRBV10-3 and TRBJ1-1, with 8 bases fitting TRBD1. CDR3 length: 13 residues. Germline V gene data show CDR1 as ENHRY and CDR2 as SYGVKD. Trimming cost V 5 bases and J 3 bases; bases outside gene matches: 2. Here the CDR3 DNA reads TGTGCCATCAGTCCGACAGGGGACACTGAAGCTTTCTTT. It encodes CAISPTGDTEAFF.